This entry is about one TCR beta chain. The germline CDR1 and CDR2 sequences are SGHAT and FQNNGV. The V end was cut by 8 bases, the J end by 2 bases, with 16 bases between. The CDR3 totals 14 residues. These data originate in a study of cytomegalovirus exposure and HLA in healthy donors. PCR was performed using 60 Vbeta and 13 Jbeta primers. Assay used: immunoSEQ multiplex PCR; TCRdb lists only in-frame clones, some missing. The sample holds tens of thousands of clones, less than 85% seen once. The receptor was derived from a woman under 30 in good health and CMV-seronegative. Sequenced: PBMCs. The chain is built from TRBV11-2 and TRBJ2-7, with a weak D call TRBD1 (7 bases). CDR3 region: CASEPGRGAYEQYF. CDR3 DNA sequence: TGTGCCAGCGAACCAGGCAGGGGGGCCTACGAGCAGTACTTC.